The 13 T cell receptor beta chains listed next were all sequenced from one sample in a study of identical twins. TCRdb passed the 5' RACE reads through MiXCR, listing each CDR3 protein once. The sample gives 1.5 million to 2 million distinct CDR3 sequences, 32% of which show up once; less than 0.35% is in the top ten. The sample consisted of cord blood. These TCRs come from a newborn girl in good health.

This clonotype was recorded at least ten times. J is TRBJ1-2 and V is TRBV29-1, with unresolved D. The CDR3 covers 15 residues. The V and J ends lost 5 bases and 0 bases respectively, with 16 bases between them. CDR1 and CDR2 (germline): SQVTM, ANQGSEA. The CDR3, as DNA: TGCAGCGTTCGTTTAAGCTCCCCGTCTAACTATGGCTACACCTTC. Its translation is CSVRLSSPSNYGYTF.

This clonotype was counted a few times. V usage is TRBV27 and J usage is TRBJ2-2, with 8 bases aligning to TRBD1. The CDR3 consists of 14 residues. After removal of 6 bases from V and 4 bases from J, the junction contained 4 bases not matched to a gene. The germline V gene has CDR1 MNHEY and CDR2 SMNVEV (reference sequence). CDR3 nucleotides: TGTGCCAGCAGCTGGACAGGGCGCACCGGGGAGCTGTTTTTT. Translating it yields CASSWTGRTGELFF.

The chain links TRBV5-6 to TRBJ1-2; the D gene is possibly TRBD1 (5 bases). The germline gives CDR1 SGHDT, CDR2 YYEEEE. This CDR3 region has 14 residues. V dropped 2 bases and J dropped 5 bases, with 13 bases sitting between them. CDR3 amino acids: CASSFLGREYGYTF. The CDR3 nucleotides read TGTGCCAGCAGCTTCCTGGGACGGGAGTATGGCTACACCTTC.

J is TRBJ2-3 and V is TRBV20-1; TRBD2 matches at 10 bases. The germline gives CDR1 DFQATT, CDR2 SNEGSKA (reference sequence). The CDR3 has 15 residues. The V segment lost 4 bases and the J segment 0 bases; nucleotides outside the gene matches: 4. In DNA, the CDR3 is TGCAGTGCTATCCAGCGGGGGGGCAGCACAGATACGCAGTATTTT. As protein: CSAIQRGGSTDTQYF.

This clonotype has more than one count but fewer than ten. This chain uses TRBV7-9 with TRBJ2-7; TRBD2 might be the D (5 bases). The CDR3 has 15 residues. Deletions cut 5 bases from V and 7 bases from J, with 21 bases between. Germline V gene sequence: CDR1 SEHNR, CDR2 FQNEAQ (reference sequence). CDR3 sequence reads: CASSPADSSYNEQYF. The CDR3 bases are TGTGCCAGCAGCCCGGCGGACTCATCCTACAATGAGCAGTACTTC.

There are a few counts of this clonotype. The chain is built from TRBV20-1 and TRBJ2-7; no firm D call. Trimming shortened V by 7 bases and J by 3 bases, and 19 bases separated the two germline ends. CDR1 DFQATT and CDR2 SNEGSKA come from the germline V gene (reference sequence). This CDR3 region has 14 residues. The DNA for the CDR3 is TGCAGTGGGATGTACCCGAAGGCAGGCTACGAGCAGTACTTC. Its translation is CSGMYPKAGYEQYF.

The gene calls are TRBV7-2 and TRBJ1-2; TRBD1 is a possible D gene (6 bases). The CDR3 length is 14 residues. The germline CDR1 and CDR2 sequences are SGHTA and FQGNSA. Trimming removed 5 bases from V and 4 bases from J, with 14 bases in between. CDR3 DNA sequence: TGTGCCAGCAGCCCGTACAGGGAGGGCTATGGCTACACCTTC. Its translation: CASSPYREGYGYTF.

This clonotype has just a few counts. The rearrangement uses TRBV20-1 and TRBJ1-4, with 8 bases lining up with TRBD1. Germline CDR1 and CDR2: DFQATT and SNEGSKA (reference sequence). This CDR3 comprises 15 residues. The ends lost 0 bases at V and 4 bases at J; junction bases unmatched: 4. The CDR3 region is CSAREGQGFNEKLFF. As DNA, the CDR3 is TGCAGTGCTAGAGAAGGACAGGGCTTTAATGAAAAACTGTTTTTT.

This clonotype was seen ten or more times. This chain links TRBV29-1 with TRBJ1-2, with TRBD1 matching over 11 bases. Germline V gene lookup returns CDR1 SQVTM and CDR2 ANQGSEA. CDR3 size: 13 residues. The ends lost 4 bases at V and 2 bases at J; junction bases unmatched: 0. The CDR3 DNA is TGCAGCGTTGGGGACAGGGGGAACTATGGCTACACCTTC. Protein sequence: CSVGDRGNYGYTF.

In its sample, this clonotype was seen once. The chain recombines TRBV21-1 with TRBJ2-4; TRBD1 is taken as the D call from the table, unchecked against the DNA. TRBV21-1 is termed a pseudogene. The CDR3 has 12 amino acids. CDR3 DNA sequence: TGTGCCAGCAGCAAGGGACACCTGGAGCAGTACTTC. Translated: CASSKGHLEQYF.

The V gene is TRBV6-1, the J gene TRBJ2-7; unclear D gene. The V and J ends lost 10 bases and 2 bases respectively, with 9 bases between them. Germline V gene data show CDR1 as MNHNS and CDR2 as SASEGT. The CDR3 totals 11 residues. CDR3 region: CAIDAPYEQYF. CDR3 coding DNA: TGTGCCATTGACGCCCCCTACGAGCAGTACTTC.

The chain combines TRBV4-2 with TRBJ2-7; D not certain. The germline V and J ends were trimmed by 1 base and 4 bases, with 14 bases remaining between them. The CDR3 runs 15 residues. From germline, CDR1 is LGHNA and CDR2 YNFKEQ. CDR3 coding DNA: TGTGCCAGCAGCCAAGTTAACCAGCCTCCTTACGAGCAGTACTTC. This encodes CASSQVNQPPYEQYF.

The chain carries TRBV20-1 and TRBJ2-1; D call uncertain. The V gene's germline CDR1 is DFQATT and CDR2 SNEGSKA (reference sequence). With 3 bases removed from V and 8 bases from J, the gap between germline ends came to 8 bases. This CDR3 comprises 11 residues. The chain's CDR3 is CSASRTDEQFF. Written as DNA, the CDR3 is TGCAGTGCTAGCCGGACCGATGAGCAGTTCTTC.